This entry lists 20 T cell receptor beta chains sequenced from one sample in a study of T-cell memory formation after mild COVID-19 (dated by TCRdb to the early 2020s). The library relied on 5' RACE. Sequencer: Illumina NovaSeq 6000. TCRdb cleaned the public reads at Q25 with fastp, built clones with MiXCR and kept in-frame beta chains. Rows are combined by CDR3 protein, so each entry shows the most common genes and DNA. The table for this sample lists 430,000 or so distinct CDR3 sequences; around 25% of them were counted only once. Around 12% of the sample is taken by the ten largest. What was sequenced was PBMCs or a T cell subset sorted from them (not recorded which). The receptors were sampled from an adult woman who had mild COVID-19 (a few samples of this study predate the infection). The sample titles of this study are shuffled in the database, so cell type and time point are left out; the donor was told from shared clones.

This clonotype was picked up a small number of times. The CDR3, as DNA: TGTGCCAGCTCCGATCCCGGCAGGCCTGGCTCCTACGAGCAGTACTTC. It codes for CASSDPGRPGSYEQYF. V and J are TRBV6-6 and TRBJ2-7; D gene unclear. The V end lost 8 bases, the J end lost 0 bases, and 20 bases lay between the germline ends. The CDR3 consists of 16 residues. The germline V gene has CDR1 MNHNY and CDR2 SVGAGI (reference sequence).

The chain's CDR3 is CASSQRISPGGGAYGYTF. The CDR3 DNA sequence: TGCGCCAGCAGCCAACGGATAAGCCCAGGTGGGGGAGCCTATGGCTACACCTTC. V is TRBV4-1 and J is TRBJ1-2, with D maybe TRBD1 (5 bases). The CDR3 covers 18 residues. V lost 2 bases and J 4 bases, leaving 23 bases between the germline ends. The germline CDR1 and CDR2 sequences are MGHRA and YSYEKL.

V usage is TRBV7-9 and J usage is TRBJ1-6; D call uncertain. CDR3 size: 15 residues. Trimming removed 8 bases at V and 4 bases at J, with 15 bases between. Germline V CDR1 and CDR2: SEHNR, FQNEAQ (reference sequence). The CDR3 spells CASSWGFGYNSPLHF. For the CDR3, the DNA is TGTGCCAGCTCCTGGGGATTTGGATATAATTCACCCCTCCACTTT.

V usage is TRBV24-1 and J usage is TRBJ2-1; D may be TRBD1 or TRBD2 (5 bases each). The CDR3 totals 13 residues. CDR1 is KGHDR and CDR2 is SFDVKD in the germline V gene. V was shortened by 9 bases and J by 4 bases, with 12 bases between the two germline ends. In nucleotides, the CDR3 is TGTGCCACCGGGGGTCCGAATTACAATGAGCAGTTCTTC. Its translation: CATGGPNYNEQFF.

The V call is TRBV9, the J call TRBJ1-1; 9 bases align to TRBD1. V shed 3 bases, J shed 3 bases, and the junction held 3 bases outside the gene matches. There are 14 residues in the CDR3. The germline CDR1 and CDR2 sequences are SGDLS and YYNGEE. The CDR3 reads CASSARDRDTEAFF. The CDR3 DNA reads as TGTGCCAGCAGCGCCCGGGACAGGGACACTGAAGCTTTCTTT.

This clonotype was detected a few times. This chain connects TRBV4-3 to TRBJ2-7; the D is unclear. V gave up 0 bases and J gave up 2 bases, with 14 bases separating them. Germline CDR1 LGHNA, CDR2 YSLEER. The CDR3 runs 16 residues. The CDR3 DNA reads TGCGCCAGCAGCCAAGATGCGAGACGGTCCGCCTACGAGCAGTACTTC. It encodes CASSQDARRSAYEQYF.

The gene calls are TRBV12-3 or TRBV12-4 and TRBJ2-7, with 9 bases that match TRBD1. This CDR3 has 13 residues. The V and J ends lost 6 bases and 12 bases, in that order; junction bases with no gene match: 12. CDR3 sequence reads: CASSTQTGGRGYF. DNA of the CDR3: TGTGCCAGCAGCACCCAGACAGGGGGGCGAGGGTACTTC.

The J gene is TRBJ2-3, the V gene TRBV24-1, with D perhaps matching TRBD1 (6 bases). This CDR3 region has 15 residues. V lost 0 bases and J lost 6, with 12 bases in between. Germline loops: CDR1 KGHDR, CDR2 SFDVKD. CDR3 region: CATSDLQVGADTQYF. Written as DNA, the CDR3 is TGTGCCACCAGTGATTTGCAAGTGGGGGCGGATACGCAGTATTTT.

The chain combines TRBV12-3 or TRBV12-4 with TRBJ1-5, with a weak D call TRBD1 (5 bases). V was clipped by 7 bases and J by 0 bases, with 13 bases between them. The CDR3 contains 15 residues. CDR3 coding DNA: TGTGCCAGCACCCCGGGGGGGGGTAGCAATCAGCCCCAGCATTTT. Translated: CASTPGGGSNQPQHF.

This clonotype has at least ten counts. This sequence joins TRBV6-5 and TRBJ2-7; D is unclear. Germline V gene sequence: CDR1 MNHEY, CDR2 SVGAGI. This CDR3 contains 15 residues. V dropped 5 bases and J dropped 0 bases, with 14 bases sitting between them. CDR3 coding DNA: TGTGCCAGCAGTCACGATCAAAGTACCTCCTACGAGCAGTACTTC. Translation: CASSHDQSTSYEQYF.

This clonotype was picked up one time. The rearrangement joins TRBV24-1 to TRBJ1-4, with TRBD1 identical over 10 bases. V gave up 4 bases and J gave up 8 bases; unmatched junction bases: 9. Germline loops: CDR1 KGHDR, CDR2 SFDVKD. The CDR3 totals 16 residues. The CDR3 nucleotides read TGTGCCACCAGTGACTCTTCGACAGGGGGCAGAGAAAAACTGTTTTTT. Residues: CATSDSSTGGREKLFF.

CDR3 residues: CALEEDVSTYEQYF. Written as DNA, the CDR3 is TGTGCCCTGGAAGAGGATGTAAGTACCTACGAGCAGTACTTC. The chain is built from TRBV7-4 and TRBJ2-7, with unresolved D. The germline V gene has CDR1 SGHVT and CDR2 SQSDAQ. CDR3 size: 14 residues. V was pared by 11 bases and J by 2 bases, with 19 bases between.

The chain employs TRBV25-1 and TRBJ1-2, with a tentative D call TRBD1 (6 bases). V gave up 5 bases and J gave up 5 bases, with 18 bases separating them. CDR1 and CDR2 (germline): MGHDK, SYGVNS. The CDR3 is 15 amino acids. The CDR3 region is CASSPRQDYMYGYTF. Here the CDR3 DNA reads TGTGCCAGCAGTCCGCGACAGGATTATATGTATGGCTACACCTTC.

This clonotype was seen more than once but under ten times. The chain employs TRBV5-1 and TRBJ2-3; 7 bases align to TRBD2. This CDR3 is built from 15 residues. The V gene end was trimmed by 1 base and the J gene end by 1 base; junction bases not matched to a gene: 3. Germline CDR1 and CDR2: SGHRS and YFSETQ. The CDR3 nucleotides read TGCGCCAGCAGCTTGCAGGGAGGGGGCACAGATACGCAGTATTTT. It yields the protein CASSLQGGGTDTQYF.

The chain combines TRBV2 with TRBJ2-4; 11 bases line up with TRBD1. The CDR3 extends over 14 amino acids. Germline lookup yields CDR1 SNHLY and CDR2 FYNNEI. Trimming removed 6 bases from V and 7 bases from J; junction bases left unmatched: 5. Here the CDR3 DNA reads TGTGCCAGCAGGACGGGACAGGGGGTTAACATTCAGTACTTC. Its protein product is CASRTGQGVNIQYF.

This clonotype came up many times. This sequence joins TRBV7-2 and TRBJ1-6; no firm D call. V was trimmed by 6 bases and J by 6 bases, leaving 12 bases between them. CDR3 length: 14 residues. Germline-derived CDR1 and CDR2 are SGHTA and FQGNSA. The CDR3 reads CASRGQRGNSPLHF. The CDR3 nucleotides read TGTGCCAGCAGGGGTCAGCGGGGTAATTCACCCCTCCACTTT.

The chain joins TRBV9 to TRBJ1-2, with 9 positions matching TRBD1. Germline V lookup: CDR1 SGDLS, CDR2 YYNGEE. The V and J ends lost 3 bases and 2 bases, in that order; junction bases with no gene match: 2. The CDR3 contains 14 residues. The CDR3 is CASSETGGNYGYTF. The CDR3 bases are TGTGCCAGCAGCGAGACAGGGGGGAACTATGGCTACACCTTC.

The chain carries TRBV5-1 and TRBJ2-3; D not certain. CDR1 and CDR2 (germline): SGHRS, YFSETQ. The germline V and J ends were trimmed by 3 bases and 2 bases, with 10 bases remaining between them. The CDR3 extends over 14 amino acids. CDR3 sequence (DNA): TGCGCCAGCAGCTCCTCCAGCCTCACAGATACGCAGTATTTT. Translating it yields CASSSSSLTDTQYF.

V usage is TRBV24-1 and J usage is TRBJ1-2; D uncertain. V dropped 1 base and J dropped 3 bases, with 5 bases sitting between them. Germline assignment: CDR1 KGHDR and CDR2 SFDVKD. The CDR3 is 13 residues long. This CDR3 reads CATSDLAHYGYTF. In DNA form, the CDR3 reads TGTGCCACCAGTGATTTAGCTCACTATGGCTACACCTTC.

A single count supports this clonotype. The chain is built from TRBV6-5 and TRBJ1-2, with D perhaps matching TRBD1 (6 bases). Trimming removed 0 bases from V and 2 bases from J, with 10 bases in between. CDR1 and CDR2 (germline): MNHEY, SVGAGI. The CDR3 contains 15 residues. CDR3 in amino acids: CASSYSLGQNYGYTF. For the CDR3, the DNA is TGTGCCAGCAGTTACTCGCTCGGACAGAACTATGGCTACACCTTC.